These 19 T cell receptor beta chains originate from one sample sequenced in a study of monozygotic twins with inflammatory bowel disease. TCRdb reprocessed the 5' RACE reads and keeps a single row for each CDR3 protein, giving no DNA. The repertoire table contains 400,000 to 500,000 distinct CDR3 sequences. The sequenced material came from blood. Source of these receptors: a human donor with ulcerative colitis or Crohn's disease, or a healthy co-twin of an affected twin (not recorded which).

This rearrangement joins TRBV12-3 or TRBV12-4 to TRBJ1-6; TCRdb designates TRBD1, a call that cannot be tested without DNA. CDR3 length equals 15 residues. CDR3 protein: CASSLGGRGGSPLHF.

The V gene is TRBV27, the J gene TRBJ1-6; TCRdb names TRBD1, which stays unverified in the absence of DNA. The CDR3 runs 13 residues. CDR1 and CDR2 from the germline V gene are MNHEY and SMNVEV (reference sequence). The CDR3 protein is CASSLSRGSPLHF.

The chain joins TRBV5-1 to TRBJ1-1; TCRdb's D call, TRBD1, is unchecked because there is no DNA. This CDR3 has 15 amino acids. CDR1 SGHRS and CDR2 YFSETQ come from the germline V gene. Here the CDR3 reads CASSRDRGGNTEAFF.

The gene calls are TRBV5-1 and TRBJ2-7; the D gene TCRdb calls, TRBD1, cannot be checked with no DNA. Germline V lookup: CDR1 SGHRS, CDR2 YFSETQ. The CDR3 consists of 14 residues. The CDR3 sequence: CASSTWTGPIEQYF.

V and J are TRBV5-5 and TRBJ2-5; without DNA, the TCRdb call of TRBD2 cannot be checked. The CDR3 runs 18 residues. Germline V gives CDR1 SGHKS, CDR2 YYEKEE (reference sequence). The CDR3 sequence: CASSLAASGSLEGETQYF.

The chain recombines TRBV6-1 with TRBJ2-7. The CDR3 sequence is 14 residues long. Germline assignment: CDR1 MNHNS and CDR2 SASEGT. The CDR3 sequence is CASSDKGSSYEQYF.

The chain uses TRBV15 and TRBJ2-7; TCRdb returns TRBD2, unconfirmable since there is no DNA. This CDR3 is built from 17 residues. CDR1 is LNHNV, CDR2 YYDKDF, per germline (reference sequence). CDR3 residues: CATSRERAQGGAYEQYF. Based on the CDR3 plus reference TRBV15 and TRBJ2-7, the full variable domain is DAMVIQNPRYQVTQFGKPVTLSCSQTLNHNVMYWYQQKSSQAPKLLFHYYDKDFNNEADTPDNFQSRRPNTSFCFLDIRSPGLGDTAMYLCATSRERAQGGAYEQYFGPGTRLTVT.

This chain uses TRBV10-1 with TRBJ2-7; TCRdb names TRBD2, which stays unverified in the absence of DNA. The CDR3 sequence is 13 residues long. Germline values: CDR1 WNHNN, CDR2 SYGVQD (reference sequence). This chain's CDR3 is CASSAEGEYEQYF.

The rearrangement joins TRBV5-1 to TRBJ2-3; no DNA is available, so the TRBD2 call from TCRdb remains unchecked. Germline CDR1 and CDR2: SGHRS and YFSETQ. This CDR3 has 16 residues. CDR3 sequence reads: CASSRGAGGPADTQYF. Full variable domain (outside the CDR3, taken from reference TRBV5-1 and TRBJ2-3): KAGVTQTPRYLIKTRGQQVTLSCSPISGHRSVSWYQQTPGQGLQFLFEYFSETQRNKGNFPGRFSGRQFSNSRSEMNVSTLELGDSALYLCASSRGAGGPADTQYFGPGTRLTVL.

This rearrangement joins TRBV3-1 to TRBJ2-7; checking the TCRdb D call of TRBD2 is not possible without DNA. CDR1 and CDR2 (germline): LGHDT, YNNKEL (reference sequence). This CDR3 region has 14 residues. CDR3 loop: CASSAGLAGVEQYF.

The gene calls are TRBV6-5 and TRBJ2-2. CDR3 size: 13 residues. Germline loops: CDR1 MNHEY, CDR2 SVGAGI. The CDR3 protein is CASRGANTGELFF.

The chain uses TRBV10-2 and TRBJ2-2; TCRdb reports TRBD2, a call that lacks DNA to check it against. From germline, CDR1 is WSHSY and CDR2 SAAADI. This CDR3 contains 15 residues. CDR3 loop: CASSESSSLSGELFF.

The V and J genes are TRBV30 and TRBJ2-2. Germline V lookup: CDR1 GTSNPN, CDR2 SVGIG (reference sequence). CDR3 length: 13 residues. The CDR3 loop reads CAWNWGNTGELFF.

The V and J genes are TRBV11-2 and TRBJ2-3; TCRdb outputs TRBD2, but without DNA this stays unchecked. Per the germline V gene, CDR1 is SGHAT and CDR2 is FQNNGV. This CDR3 comprises 17 residues. The CDR3 region is CASRSRSRAGGQNTQYF. Using reference TRBV11-2 and TRBJ2-3 for the parts outside the CDR3, the full variable domain is EAGVAQSPRYKIIEKRQSVAFWCNPISGHATLYWYQQILGQGPKLLIQFQNNGVVDDSQLPKDRFSAERLKGVDSTLKIQPAKLEDSAVYLCASRSRSRAGGQNTQYFGPGTRLTVL.

This chain connects TRBV27 to TRBJ2-7; absent DNA, TCRdb's TRBD2 call cannot be checked. The V gene's germline CDR1 is MNHEY and CDR2 SMNVEV (reference sequence). This CDR3 contains 17 residues. The CDR3 sequence is CASSYPGLAGASYEQYF.

V gene TRBV7-9 combines with J gene TRBJ2-1; the TCRdb D gene call, TRBD2, has no DNA to confirm it. The V gene's germline CDR1 is SEHNR and CDR2 FQNEAQ (reference sequence). The CDR3 extends over 13 amino acids. CDR3 residues: CASSPRDSNEQFF.

The V gene is TRBV6-2 or TRBV6-3, the J gene TRBJ2-7. This CDR3 spans 12 amino acids. The germline V gene encodes CDR1 MNHEY and CDR2 SVGEGT. The CDR3 loop is CASSKGIYEQYF.

This chain connects TRBV20-1 to TRBJ2-1; TCRdb calls TRBD2, which cannot be checked without DNA. The CDR3 is 16 residues long. Germline-derived CDR1 and CDR2 are DFQATT and SNEGSKA (reference sequence). This chain's CDR3 is CSARKTSGRDGNEQFF.

The V call is TRBV12-3 or TRBV12-4, the J call TRBJ1-5. The CDR3 length is 12 residues. CDR3 sequence: CASSLYNQPQHF.